Many counts were recorded for the clone carrying this T cell receptor (beta chain). Its antigen is currently unknown. At the time of active disease, bone marrow was collected from every patient. CDR1 is MNHEY, CDR2 SVGEGT, per germline. The CDR3 has 14 residues. V lost 5 bases, J lost 2 bases, and 1 base stayed unmatched. From roughly 0.4 ug of RNA, a library with molecular barcoded alpha/delta and beta/gamma adaptors was made. TCRdb ran MiXCR on the reads and lists one entry per CDR3 protein. The sample lists tens of thousands of distinct CDR3 sequences, roughly 19% seen once, with 15% in the top ten. The data were taken from a study of read filtering for tumor transcriptome and immune sequencing. Study background: Revised staging placed fewer than ten patients in R-ISS I, around 15 in II, 6 or 7 in III. DNase treatment preceded whole-transcriptome library preparation. Broader study findings: Even smaller IR-seq throughput identified most shared clonotypes.

This sequence was found in a donor at least 40 years old with multiple myeloma. Input material: a population of CD138-negative cells sorted from bone marrow. The gene calls are TRBV6-2 or TRBV6-3 and TRBJ1-2, with 11 positions matching TRBD1. In DNA, the CDR3 is TGTGCCAGCAGTCGGGACAGGGGGAACTATGGCTACACCTTC. This codes for CASSRDRGNYGYTF.